The T cell receptor (beta chain) described here comes from a study of regulatory T cells in long-lasting Graves disease. Study findings and constraints: Study of thyroid tissue was not done, with only peripheral blood studied.

This clonotype has just a few counts. What it binds is not known. The sample's time point: newly diagnosed GD, antithyroid drugs for less than 3 months. From RNA extracted from PBMCs, the TCR library was made. Researchers made TCR beta libraries by using iRepertoire HTBI primers and running Arm-PCR on CDR3 regions. TCRdb analysed the multiplex PCR reads with MiXCR anew, one entry per CDR3 protein. The data show hundreds of thousands of distinct CDR3 sequences, roughly 15% seen once. There are 22 residues in the CDR3. In germline, CDR1 is MDHEN, CDR2 SYDVKM. V was clipped by 3 bases and J by 0 bases; unmatched bases: 22. The sample also formed part of further work on T cells in Graves' hyperthyroidism and ophthalmopathy. That work adds: When the TCR CDR3 underwent first-round RT-PCR, the HTBI primer set was used.

Source: peripheral blood mononuclear cells (PBMCs), taken at new diagnosis, from a patient treated with antithyroid drugs. The sequence was collected from a woman aged 25-40 years with Graves disease. The chain employs TRBV28 and TRBJ1-4; 7 bases are a match to TRBD1. The CDR3 protein is CASSFKRTTGLKNMATNEKLFF. CDR3 DNA sequence: TGTGCCAGCAGTTTTAAGCGTACGACAGGGCTGAAAAATATGGCAACTAATGAAAAACTGTTTTTT.